The source of this T cell receptor (beta chain) is a study of T cell clusters in autoimmune cytopenias. Study background: A median of roughly 50,000 TRB reads per sample yielded a median around 2,500 distinct clonotypes. Study findings and constraints: TRB repertoire shifts in secondary cytopenia and chronic lymphocytic leukemia mostly reflected lymphoma, not autoimmunity.

This CDR3 is built from 12 residues. Germline V gene data show CDR1 as SQVTM and CDR2 as ANQGSEA. One tube held mixed TRB-A and TRB-B primer pools for touch-down PCR. For each CDR3 protein, TCRdb gives one entry from its re-call of the multiplex PCR reads, without DNA. The specimen's table records roughly 16,000 distinct CDR3 sequences. Judged by frequency, this clonotype is medium-sized. Its antigen is unknown. TRB amplification used roughly 250 ng of peripheral blood genomic DNA. This sample also appeared in a second study, on T cell repertoires in aging, cancer and after chemotherapy. That publication notes: Healthy donor repertoires were recorded over several months to years and showed clear clonal overlap. No conclusions about immunological memory after chemotherapy can be drawn from the repertoire data.

Sequencing was carried out using peripheral blood. The sequence was obtained from a human donor in good health. The chain employs TRBV29-1 and TRBJ1-2. The CDR3 protein is CSVGDNNYGYTF.